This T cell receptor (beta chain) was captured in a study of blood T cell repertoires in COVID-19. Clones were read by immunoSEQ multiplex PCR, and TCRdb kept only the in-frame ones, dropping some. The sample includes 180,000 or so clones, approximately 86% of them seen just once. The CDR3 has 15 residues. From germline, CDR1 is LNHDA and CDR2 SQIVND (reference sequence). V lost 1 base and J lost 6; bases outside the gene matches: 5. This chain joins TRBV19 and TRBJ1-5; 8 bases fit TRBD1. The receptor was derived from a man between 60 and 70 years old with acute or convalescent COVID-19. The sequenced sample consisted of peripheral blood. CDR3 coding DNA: TGTGCCAGTAGTATAGGGGCAGGGGGCTTTCAGCCCCAGCATTTT. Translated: CASSIGAGGFQPQHF.